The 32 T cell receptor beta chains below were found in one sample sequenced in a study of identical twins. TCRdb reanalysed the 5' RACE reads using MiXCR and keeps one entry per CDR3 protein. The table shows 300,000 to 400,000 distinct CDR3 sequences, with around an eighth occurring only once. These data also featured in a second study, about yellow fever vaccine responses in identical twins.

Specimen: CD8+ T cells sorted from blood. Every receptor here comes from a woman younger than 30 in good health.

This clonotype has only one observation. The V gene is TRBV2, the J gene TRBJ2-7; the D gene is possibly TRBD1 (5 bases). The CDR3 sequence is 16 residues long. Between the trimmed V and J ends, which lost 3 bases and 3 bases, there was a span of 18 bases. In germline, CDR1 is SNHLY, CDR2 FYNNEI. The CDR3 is CASSEGIGQGIYEQYV. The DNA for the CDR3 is TGTGCCAGCAGTGAGGGAATTGGTCAGGGAATCTACGAGCAGTACGTC.

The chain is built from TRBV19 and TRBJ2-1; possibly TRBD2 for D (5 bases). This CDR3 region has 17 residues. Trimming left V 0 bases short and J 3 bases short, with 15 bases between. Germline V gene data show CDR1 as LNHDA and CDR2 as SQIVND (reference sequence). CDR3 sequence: CASSIENGGPNYNEQFF. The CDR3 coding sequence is TGTGCCAGTAGTATAGAAAACGGAGGCCCGAACTACAATGAGCAGTTCTTC. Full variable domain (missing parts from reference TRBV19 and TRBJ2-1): DGGITQSPKYLFRKEGQNVTLSCEQNLNHDAMYWYRQDPGQGLRLIYYSQIVNDFQKGDIAEGYSVSREKKESFPLTVTSAQKNPTAFYLCASSIENGGPNYNEQFFGPGTRLTVL.

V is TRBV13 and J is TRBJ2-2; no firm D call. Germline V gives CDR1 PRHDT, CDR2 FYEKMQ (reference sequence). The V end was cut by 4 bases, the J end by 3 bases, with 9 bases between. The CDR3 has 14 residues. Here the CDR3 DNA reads TGTGCCAGCAGCTCGGGTAGATACACCGGGGAGCTGTTTTTT. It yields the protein CASSSGRYTGELFF.

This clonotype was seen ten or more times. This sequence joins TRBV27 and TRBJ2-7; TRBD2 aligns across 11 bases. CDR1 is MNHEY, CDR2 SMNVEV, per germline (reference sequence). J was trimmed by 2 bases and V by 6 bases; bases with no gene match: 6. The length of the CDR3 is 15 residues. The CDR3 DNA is TGTGCCAGCAGCCTTATAGCGGGGGGGACCTACGAGCAGTACGTC. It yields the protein CASSLIAGGTYEQYV.

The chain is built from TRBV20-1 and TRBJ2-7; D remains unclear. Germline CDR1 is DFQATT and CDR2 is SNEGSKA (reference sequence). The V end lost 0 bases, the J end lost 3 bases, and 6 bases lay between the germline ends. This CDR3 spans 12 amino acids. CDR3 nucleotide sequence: TGCAGTGCTAGAGAAAGGGACTACGAGCAGTACGTC. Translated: CSARERDYEQYV.

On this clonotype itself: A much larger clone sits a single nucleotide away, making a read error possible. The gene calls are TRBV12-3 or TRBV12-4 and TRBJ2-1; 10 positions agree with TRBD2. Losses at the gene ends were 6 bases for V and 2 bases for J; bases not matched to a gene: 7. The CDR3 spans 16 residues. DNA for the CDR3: TGTGCCAGCAGCTCGAGACTAGCGGGTACCTACAATGAGCAGTTCTTC. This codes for CASSSRLAGTYNEQFF.

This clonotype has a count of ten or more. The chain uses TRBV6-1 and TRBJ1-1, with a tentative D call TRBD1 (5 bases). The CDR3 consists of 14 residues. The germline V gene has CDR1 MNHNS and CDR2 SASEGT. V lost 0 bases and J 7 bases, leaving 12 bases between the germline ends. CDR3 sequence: CASSEAERGLEAFF. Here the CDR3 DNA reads TGTGCCAGCAGTGAAGCGGAGCGGGGCCTTGAAGCTTTCTTT.

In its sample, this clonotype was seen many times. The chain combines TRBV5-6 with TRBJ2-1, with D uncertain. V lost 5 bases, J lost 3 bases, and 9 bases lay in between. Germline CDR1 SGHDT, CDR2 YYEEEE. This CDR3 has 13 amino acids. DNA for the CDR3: TGTGCCAGCAGTTTGACAAACTACAATGAGCAGTTCTTC. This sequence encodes CASSLTNYNEQFF.

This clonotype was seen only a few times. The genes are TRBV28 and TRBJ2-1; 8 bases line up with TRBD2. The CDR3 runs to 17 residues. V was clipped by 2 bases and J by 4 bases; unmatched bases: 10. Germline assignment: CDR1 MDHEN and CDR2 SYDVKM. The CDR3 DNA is TGTGCCAGCAGTTTAGAGGCGCCTAGCGGGCCTTACAATGAGCAGTTCTTC. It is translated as CASSLEAPSGPYNEQFF.

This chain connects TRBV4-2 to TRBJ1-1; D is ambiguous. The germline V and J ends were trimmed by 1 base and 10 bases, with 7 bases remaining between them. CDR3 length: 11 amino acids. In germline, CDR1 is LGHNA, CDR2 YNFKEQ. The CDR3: CASSQGLGAFF. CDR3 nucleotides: TGTGCCAGCAGCCAAGGACTGGGAGCTTTCTTT.

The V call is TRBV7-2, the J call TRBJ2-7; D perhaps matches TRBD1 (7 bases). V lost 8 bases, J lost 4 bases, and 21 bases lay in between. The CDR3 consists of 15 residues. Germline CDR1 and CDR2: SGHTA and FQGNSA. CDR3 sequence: CASATSWRGHYEQYF. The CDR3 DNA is TGTGCCAGCGCAACTTCGTGGAGGGGGCATTACGAGCAGTACTTC.

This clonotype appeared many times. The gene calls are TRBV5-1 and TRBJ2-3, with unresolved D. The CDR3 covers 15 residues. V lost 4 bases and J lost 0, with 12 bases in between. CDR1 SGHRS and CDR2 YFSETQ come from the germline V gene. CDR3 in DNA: TGCGCCAGCAGCACCCGAGAACGGAGCACAGATACGCAGTATTTT. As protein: CASSTRERSTDTQYF.

The CDR3 DNA reads TGTGCCAGCAGTGAGTTGAGGGGGATCACTGAAGCTTTCTTT. This codes for CASSELRGITEAFF. This chain joins TRBV2 and TRBJ1-1; D perhaps matches TRBD1 (6 bases). The germline CDR1 and CDR2 sequences are SNHLY and FYNNEI. This CDR3 spans 14 amino acids. Trimming took off 3 bases at V and 4 bases at J, with 12 bases between the two ends.

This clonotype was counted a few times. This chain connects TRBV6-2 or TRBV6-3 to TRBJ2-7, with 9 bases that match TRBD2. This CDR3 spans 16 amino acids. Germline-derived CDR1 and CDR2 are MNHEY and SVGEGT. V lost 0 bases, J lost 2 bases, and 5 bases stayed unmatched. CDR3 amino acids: CASSYSRREGAYEQYF. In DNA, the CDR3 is TGTGCCAGCAGTTACTCGAGGCGGGAGGGTGCCTACGAGCAGTACTTC.

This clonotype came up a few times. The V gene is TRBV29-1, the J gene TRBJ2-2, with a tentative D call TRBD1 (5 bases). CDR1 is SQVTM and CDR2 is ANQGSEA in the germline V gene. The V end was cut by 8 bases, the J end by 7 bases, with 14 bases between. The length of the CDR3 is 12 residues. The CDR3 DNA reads TGCAGCTCTAGACAGAGCCGCGGGGAGCTGTTTTTT. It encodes CSSRQSRGELFF.

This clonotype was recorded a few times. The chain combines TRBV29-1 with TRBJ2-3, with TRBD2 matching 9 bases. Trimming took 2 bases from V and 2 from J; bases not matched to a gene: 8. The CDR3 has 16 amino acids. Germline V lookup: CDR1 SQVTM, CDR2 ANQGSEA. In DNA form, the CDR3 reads TGCAGCGTTGAATGGGCTAGCGGGGAGACCACAGATACGCAGTATTTT. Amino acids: CSVEWASGETTDTQYF.

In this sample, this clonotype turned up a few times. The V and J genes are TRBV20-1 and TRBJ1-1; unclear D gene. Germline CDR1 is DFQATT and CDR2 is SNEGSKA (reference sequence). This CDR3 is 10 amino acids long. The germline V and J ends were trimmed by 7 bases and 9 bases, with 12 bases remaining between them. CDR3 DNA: TGCAGTGAGGACCGGACCCAAGCTTTCTTT. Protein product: CSEDRTQAFF.

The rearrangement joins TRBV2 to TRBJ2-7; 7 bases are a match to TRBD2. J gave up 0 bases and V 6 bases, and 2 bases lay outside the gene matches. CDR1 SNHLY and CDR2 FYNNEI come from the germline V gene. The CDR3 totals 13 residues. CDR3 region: CASSGGYSYEQYV. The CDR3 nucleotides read TGTGCCAGCAGCGGGGGGTACTCCTACGAGCAGTACGTC.

The CDR3 DNA is TGTGCCAGCAGTCCTGACAGGGGCGCCTACGAGCAGTACGTC. Its translation is CASSPDRGAYEQYV. This chain connects TRBV12-3 or TRBV12-4 to TRBJ2-7; 8 bases are a match to TRBD1. The CDR3 contains 14 residues. V lost 5 bases to trimming and J lost 2 bases; unmatched junction nucleotides: 5.

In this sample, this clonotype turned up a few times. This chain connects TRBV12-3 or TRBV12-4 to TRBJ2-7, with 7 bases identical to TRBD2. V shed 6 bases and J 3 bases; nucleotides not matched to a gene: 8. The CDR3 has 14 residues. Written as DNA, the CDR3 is TGTGCCAGCAGCCCGGCCGGGGAGGGCTACGAGCAGTACTTC. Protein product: CASSPAGEGYEQYF.

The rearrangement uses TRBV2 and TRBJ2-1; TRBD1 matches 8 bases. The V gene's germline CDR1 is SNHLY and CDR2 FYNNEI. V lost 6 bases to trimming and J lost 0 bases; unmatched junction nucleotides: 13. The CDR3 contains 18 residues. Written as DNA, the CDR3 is TGTGCCAGCAGGGATATGGACAGGGTTACGAGCTCCTACAATGAGCAGTTCTTC. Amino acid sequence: CASRDMDRVTSSYNEQFF.

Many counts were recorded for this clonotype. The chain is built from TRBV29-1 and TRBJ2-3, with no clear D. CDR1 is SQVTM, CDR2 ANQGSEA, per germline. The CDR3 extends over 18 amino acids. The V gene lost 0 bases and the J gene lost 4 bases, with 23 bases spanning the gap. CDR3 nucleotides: TGCAGCGTTGAAGATCCACGTCGTGTAGAAGGAAGACCAGATACGCAGTATTTT. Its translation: CSVEDPRRVEGRPDTQYF.

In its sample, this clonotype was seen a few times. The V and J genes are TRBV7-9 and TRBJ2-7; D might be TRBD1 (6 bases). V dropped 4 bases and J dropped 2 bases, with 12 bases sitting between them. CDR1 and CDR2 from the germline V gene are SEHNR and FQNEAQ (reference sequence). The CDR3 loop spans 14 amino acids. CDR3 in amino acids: CASSSVSGAYEQYV. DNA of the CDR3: TGTGCCAGCAGCTCGGTTTCAGGGGCCTACGAGCAGTACGTC.

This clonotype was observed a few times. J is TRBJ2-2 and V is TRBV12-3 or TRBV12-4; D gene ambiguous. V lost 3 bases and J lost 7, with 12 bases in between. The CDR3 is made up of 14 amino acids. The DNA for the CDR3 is TGTGCCAGCAGTTTGTTAGTTCACGGCGGGGAGCTGTTTTTT. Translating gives CASSLLVHGGELFF.

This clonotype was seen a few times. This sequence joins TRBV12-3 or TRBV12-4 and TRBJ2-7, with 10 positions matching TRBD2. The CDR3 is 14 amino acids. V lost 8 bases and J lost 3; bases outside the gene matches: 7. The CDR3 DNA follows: TGTGCCAGCTCAATAGCGGGAGGCTACTACGAGCAGTACTTC. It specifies CASSIAGGYYEQYF.

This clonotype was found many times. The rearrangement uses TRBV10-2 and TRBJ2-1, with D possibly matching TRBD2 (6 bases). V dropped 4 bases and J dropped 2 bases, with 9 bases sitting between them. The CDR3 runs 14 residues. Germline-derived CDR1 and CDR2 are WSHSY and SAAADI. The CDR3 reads CASSVGGAYNEQFF. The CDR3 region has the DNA TGCGCCAGCAGTGTCGGAGGGGCCTACAATGAGCAGTTCTTC.

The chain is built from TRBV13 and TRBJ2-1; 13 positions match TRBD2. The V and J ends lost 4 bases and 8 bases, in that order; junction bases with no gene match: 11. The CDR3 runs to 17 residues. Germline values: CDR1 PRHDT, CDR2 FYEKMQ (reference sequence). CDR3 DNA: TGTGCCAGCAGCTCAACCGGACTAGCGGGAGTTGTCGATGAGCAGTTCTTC. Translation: CASSSTGLAGVVDEQFF.

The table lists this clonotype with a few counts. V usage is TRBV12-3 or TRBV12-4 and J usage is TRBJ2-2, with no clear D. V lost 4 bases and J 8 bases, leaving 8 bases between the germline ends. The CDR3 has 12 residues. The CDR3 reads CASSSHRGELFF. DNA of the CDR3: TGTGCCAGCAGTTCCCACCGGGGGGAGCTGTTTTTT.

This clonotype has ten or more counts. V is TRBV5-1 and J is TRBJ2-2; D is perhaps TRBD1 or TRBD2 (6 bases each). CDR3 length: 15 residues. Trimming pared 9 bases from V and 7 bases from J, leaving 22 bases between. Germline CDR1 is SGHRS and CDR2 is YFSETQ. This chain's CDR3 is CATALTGGLGGELFF. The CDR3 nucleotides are TGCGCCACCGCCTTGACTGGGGGGCTCGGCGGGGAGCTGTTTTTT.

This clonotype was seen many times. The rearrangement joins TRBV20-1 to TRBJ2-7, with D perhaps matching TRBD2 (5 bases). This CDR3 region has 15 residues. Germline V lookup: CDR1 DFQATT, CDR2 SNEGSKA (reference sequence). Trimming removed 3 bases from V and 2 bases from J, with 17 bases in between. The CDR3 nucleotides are TGCAGTGCTAGGTCCTCCGGGATTAGAGCCTACGAGCAGTACTTC. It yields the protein CSARSSGIRAYEQYF.

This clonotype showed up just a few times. The DNA of the CDR3 is TGTGCCACCGCCCGGGACAAAAACTATGGCTACACCTTC. The encoded protein is CATARDKNYGYTF. The chain joins TRBV15 to TRBJ1-2, with a tentative D call TRBD1 (6 bases). This CDR3 contains 13 residues. The V end was cut by 8 bases, the J end by 2 bases, with 12 bases between. Germline loops: CDR1 LNHNV, CDR2 YYDKDF (reference sequence).

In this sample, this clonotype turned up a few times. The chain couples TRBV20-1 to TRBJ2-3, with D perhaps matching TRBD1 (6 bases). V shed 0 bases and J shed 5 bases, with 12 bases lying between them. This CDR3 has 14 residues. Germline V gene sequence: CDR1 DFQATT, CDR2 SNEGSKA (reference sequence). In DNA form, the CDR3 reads TGCAGTGCTAGAGATCAAAAAGGGGGAGATACGCAGTATTTT. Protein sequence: CSARDQKGGDTQYF.